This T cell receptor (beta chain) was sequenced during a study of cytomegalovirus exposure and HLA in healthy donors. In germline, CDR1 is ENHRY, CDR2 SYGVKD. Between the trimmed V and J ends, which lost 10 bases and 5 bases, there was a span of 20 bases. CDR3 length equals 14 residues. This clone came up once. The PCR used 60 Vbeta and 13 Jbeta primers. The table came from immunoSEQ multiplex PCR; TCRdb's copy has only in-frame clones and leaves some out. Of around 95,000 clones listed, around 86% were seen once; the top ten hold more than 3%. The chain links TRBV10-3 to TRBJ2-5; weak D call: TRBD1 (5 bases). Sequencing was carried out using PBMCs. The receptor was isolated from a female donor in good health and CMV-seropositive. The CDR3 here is CATRPMPPGETQYF. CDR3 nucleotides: TGTGCCACCCGACCGATGCCCCCAGGGGAGACCCAGTACTTC.